This T cell receptor beta chain was identified during a study of T cell responses to AZD1222 COVID-19 vaccine. Germline assignment: CDR1 MNHEY and CDR2 SMNVEV (reference sequence). The CDR3 has 15 residues. V was trimmed by 7 bases and J by 0 bases, leaving 16 bases between them. The table came from immunoSEQ multiplex PCR; TCRdb's copy has only in-frame clones and leaves some out. The sample holds approximately 130,000 clones, roughly 85% seen once. The specimen comprised peripheral blood, sampled on day 0 of AZD1222 vaccination. This sequence was found in an adult in good health. The genes are TRBV27 and TRBJ2-7; the D gene is possibly TRBD2 (6 bases). CDR3 sequence reads: CASKISGPISYEQYF. CDR3 in DNA: TGTGCCAGCAAAATCAGCGGGCCTATCTCCTACGAGCAGTACTTC.